This TCR beta chain comes out of a study of cytomegalovirus exposure and HLA in healthy donors. Whole-study results and caveats: The finding came from a later analysis; first-cohort TCR clusters tended to co-occur in the roughly 120 validation repertoires. It was about 180 TCR beta chains that were listed as cytomegalovirus-associated. For most TCR sequences rarity was the rule, although some public TCRs occurred in many donors.

The donors were in the approximately 120-subject validation cohort; that cohort was separate from the approximately 730-subject first cohort. The method was immunoSEQ multiplex PCR; TCRdb's version includes in-frame clones alone and lacks a portion of them. This sample has approximately 120,000 clones, with nearly 90% found just once. The CDR3 has 13 amino acids. Germline values: CDR1 MDHEN, CDR2 SYDVKM. Trimming removed 3 bases from V and 9 bases from J, with 15 bases in between. Note on this clone: No antigen is known for it.

This TCR derives from a woman under 30 in good health and CMV-seronegative. The V and J genes are TRBV28 and TRBJ2-7; D uncertain. Source material: PBMCs. CDR3 residues: CASSLRHPSGQYF. For the CDR3, the DNA is TGTGCCAGCAGTTTGAGGCACCCGTCTGGGCAGTACTTC.